This T cell receptor beta chain was sequenced during a study of blood T cells in healthy people across ages. Study-level points and caveats: Strong correlation linked observed beta diversity and percent naive T cells.

The CDR3 contains 19 residues. Germline loops: CDR1 LNHNV, CDR2 YYDKDF (reference sequence). A second 7 to 11 cycle PCR used barcoded and J-beta primers. Every cDNA molecule carried a tag from a template-switch adaptor bearing 12 random nucleotides. TCRdb called the 5' RACE reads again in MiXCR, with one record for every CDR3 protein. The table lists about a million distinct CDR3 sequences, about 53% of them singletons. Concerning this clonotype itself: Its antigen is undetermined.

PBMCs, at least 6.5 million per sample, were isolated. J is TRBJ2-1 and V is TRBV15, with D perhaps assigned TRBD1 or TRBD2 (5 bases each). The DNA end is a closer match to TRBJ2-7, so the J assignment may be wrong. This TCR came from a woman aged 55-70 years in good health. Material: blood. The CDR3 nucleotides are TGTGCCACCAGCAGAGGCGAAGTATTGCGAGAGGGGTCCTACAATGAGCAGTACTTC. Its protein product is CATSRGEVLREGSYNEQYF.